This TCR beta chain stems from a study of T cell responses to AZD1222 COVID-19 vaccine. Trimming pared 4 bases from V and 0 bases from J, leaving 7 bases between. The CDR3 extends over 14 amino acids. Germline-derived CDR1 and CDR2 are LNHDA and SQIVND (reference sequence). Measured with immunoSEQ multiplex PCR; TCRdb has only the in-frame clones, and not every one. The data contain 150,000 or so clones, more than 75% of them singletons. This clonotype was sampled from an adult who received the AZD1222 COVID-19 vaccine. The chain joins TRBV19 to TRBJ1-5; D is uncertain. The sequencing here drew on peripheral blood, taken 28 days after the second AZD1222 dose. The CDR3 nucleotides read TGTGCCAGTAGTACCACAGCTAGCAATCAGCCCCAGCATTTT. It encodes CASSTTASNQPQHF.